The rows below give T cell receptor beta chains drawn from one sample of a study of cytomegalovirus exposure and HLA in healthy donors. TCRdb keeps only in-frame clones here, not all; method: immunoSEQ multiplex PCR. The sample contains under 300,000 clones, 80% to 90% of which appear only once. Sequenced material: PBMCs. The receptor set was obtained from a woman aged 18-29 years in good health and CMV-seronegative. CDR3s include the opening cysteine and the closing phenylalanine or tryptophan. The order of the fields is J gene, clone size, V gene, D gene, CDR3 protein, CDR3 DNA. A D gene is named only where the DNA matches it firmly. Not all rows give a size; the values are once, few, many and, for expanded clones, a class.

J gene: TRBJ2-1
clone size: NA
V gene: TRBV5-1
D gene: TRBD2
CDR3 protein: CASSPPGLAGGPEQFF
CDR3 DNA: TGCGCCAGCAGCCCACCGGGACTAGCGGGGGGGCCTGAGCAGTTCTTC

J gene: TRBJ2-1
clone size: once
V gene: TRBV28
D gene: TRBD2
CDR3 protein: CASSLVGGDGYEQFF
CDR3 DNA: TGTGCCAGCAGTCTTGTCGGGGGGGATGGCTATGAGCAGTTCTTC

J gene: TRBJ2-1
clone size: NA
V gene: TRBV7-2
D gene: TRBD2
CDR3 protein: CASSLVASGVNEQFF
CDR3 DNA: TGTGCCAGCAGCTTAGTGGCTAGCGGGGTAAATGAGCAGTTCTTC

J gene: TRBJ2-5
clone size: NA
V gene: TRBV6-1
D gene: TRBD1
CDR3 protein: CASSVGQGGLETQYF
CDR3 DNA: TGTGCCAGCAGTGTAGGACAGGGCGGGTTGGAGACCCAGTACTTC

J gene: TRBJ2-1
clone size: NA
V gene: TRBV10-1
D gene: TRBD2
CDR3 protein: CASAPGGLVYNEQFF
CDR3 DNA: TGCGCCAGCGCCCCGGGGGGACTAGTCTACAATGAGCAGTTCTTC

J gene: TRBJ2-7
clone size: few
V gene: TRBV7-9
D gene: NA
CDR3 protein: CASSSSGTLRSYEQYF
CDR3 DNA: TGTGCCAGCAGCTCATCCGGGACACTGCGATCCTACGAGCAGTACTTC

J gene: TRBJ1-2
clone size: NA
V gene: TRBV9
D gene: NA
CDR3 protein: CASSVVEGANYGYTF
CDR3 DNA: TGTGCCAGCAGCGTAGTCGAAGGGGCTAACTATGGCTACACCTTC

J gene: TRBJ1-2
clone size: once
V gene: TRBV5-6
D gene: NA
CDR3 protein: CASYQAANYGYTF
CDR3 DNA: TGTGCCAGCTATCAGGCCGCTAACTATGGCTACACCTTC

J gene: TRBJ1-2
clone size: once
V gene: TRBV6-4
D gene: TRBD1
CDR3 protein: CASSDFPWDRGLNGYTF
CDR3 DNA: TGTGCCAGCAGCGATTTTCCTTGGGACAGGGGGCTCAATGGCTACACCTTC

J gene: TRBJ1-2
clone size: NA
V gene: TRBV18
D gene: TRBD1
CDR3 protein: CASSPQGAHGYTF
CDR3 DNA: TGTGCCAGCTCACCACAGGGGGCGCATGGCTACACCTTC

J gene: TRBJ1-2
clone size: NA
V gene: TRBV6-5
D gene: NA
CDR3 protein: CATERTDYGYTF
CDR3 DNA: TGTGCCACCGAGCGGACAGACTATGGCTACACCTTC

J gene: TRBJ2-1
clone size: NA
V gene: TRBV2
D gene: TRBD2
CDR3 protein: CASSRLAGGHEQFF
CDR3 DNA: TGTGCCAGCAGTCGGCTAGCGGGAGGCCATGAGCAGTTCTTC

J gene: TRBJ2-5
clone size: NA
V gene: TRBV10-3
D gene: NA
CDR3 protein: CAISESIPGETQYF
CDR3 DNA: TGTGCCATCAGTGAGTCGATCCCCGGGGAGACCCAGTACTTC

J gene: TRBJ2-4
clone size: NA
V gene: TRBV28
D gene: NA
CDR3 protein: CASSLGQFLAKNIQYF
CDR3 DNA: TGTGCCAGCAGTTTAGGGCAGTTCCTAGCCAAAAACATTCAGTACTTC

J gene: TRBJ1-6
clone size: NA
V gene: TRBV9
D gene: TRBD1
CDR3 protein: CASSAMTGGSPLHF
CDR3 DNA: TGTGCCAGCAGCGCAATGACAGGGGGTTCACCCCTCCACTTT

J gene: TRBJ1-1
clone size: NA
V gene: TRBV5-6
D gene: NA
CDR3 protein: CASSLGVGNTEAFF
CDR3 DNA: TGTGCCAGCAGTCTCGGGGTGGGGAACACTGAAGCTTTCTTT

J gene: TRBJ1-6
clone size: NA
V gene: TRBV5-1
D gene: TRBD1
CDR3 protein: CASTLSDRGDSPLHF
CDR3 DNA: TGCGCCAGCACCTTATCGGACAGGGGCGATTCACCCCTCCACTTT

J gene: TRBJ2-7
clone size: NA
V gene: TRBV6-4
D gene: TRBD1
CDR3 protein: CASSPSPVRGLNEQYF
CDR3 DNA: TGTGCCAGCAGTCCCTCCCCGGTCAGGGGGCTCAACGAGCAGTACTTC

J gene: TRBJ2-3
clone size: NA
V gene: TRBV7-2
D gene: NA
CDR3 protein: CASSLSGFRTQYF
CDR3 DNA: TGTGCCAGCAGCTTAAGTGGCTTCAGAACGCAGTATTTT

J gene: TRBJ2-1
clone size: NA
V gene: TRBV7-8
D gene: NA
CDR3 protein: CASRVAREYNEQFF
CDR3 DNA: TGTGCCAGCAGGGTTGCGAGGGAGTACAATGAGCAGTTCTTC

J gene: TRBJ2-7
clone size: once
V gene: TRBV5-3
D gene: TRBD2
CDR3 protein: CARSDRTSGSLFNEQYF
CDR3 DNA: TGTGCCAGAAGCGACAGGACTAGCGGGAGTTTATTCAACGAGCAGTACTTC

J gene: TRBJ1-5
clone size: once
V gene: TRBV27
D gene: TRBD1
CDR3 protein: CASSAQGQSLRGQPQHF
CDR3 DNA: TGTGCCAGCAGTGCACAGGGGCAATCTCTGAGGGGTCAGCCCCAGCATTTT

J gene: TRBJ1-1
clone size: NA
V gene: TRBV5-1
D gene: NA
CDR3 protein: CASSFTRQPNTEAFF
CDR3 DNA: TGCGCCAGCAGCTTCACTCGACAGCCGAACACTGAAGCTTTCTTT

J gene: TRBJ2-7
clone size: once
V gene: TRBV23-1
D gene: NA
CDR3 protein: CASSRLTVTYEQYF
CDR3 DNA: TGCGCCAGCAGTCGCCTCACAGTGACCTACGAGCAGTACTTC

J gene: TRBJ2-7
clone size: NA
V gene: TRBV5-1
D gene: TRBD1
CDR3 protein: CASSWAGQETYEQYF
CDR3 DNA: TGCGCCAGCAGCTGGGCGGGACAGGAGACCTACGAGCAGTACTTC

J gene: TRBJ2-2
clone size: NA
V gene: TRBV6-1
D gene: NA
CDR3 protein: CASNRQPNTGELFF
CDR3 DNA: TGTGCCAGCAACCGACAGCCAAACACCGGGGAGCTGTTTTTT

J gene: TRBJ2-7
clone size: NA
V gene: TRBV27
D gene: TRBD1
CDR3 protein: CASSPSTGLSEQYF
CDR3 DNA: TGTGCCAGCAGTCCGTCGACAGGGTTGAGCGAGCAGTACTTC

J gene: TRBJ2-1
clone size: NA
V gene: TRBV19
D gene: NA
CDR3 protein: CASRQNYAQFF
CDR3 DNA: TGTGCCAGTAGGCAGAACTACGCGCAGTTCTTC

J gene: TRBJ1-1
clone size: NA
V gene: TRBV18
D gene: NA
CDR3 protein: CASSPQVGEGTEAFF
CDR3 DNA: TGTGCCAGCTCACCACAAGTAGGGGAGGGGACTGAAGCTTTCTTT

J gene: TRBJ2-7
clone size: NA
V gene: TRBV10-1
D gene: NA
CDR3 protein: CASSEDWEQYF
CDR3 DNA: TGCGCCAGCAGTGAGGACTGGGAGCAGTACTTC